One T cell receptor (beta chain) is described in this entry. Its antigen is as yet unknown. The data stem from a study of OX40 agonist ivuxolimab in advanced cancers. Study-level background: Each dose-escalation patient presented with hepatocellular carcinoma, melanoma, renal cell or head and neck cancer.

Whole-study findings and limits: Clones of CD4+ and CD8+ blood T cells grew by week 6 at doses of 0.1 to 3.0 mg/kg. The mean number of expanded clones was higher in CD8+ T cells than in CD4+.

Individuals having autoimmune disease history or systemic immunosuppression were not enrolled. V was cut by 5 bases and J by 0 bases, with 10 bases left in between. CDR3 length: 15 amino acids. The germline V gene has CDR1 SEHNR and CDR2 FQNEAQ (reference sequence). Clones were sequenced by immunoSEQ multiplex PCR, and TCRdb holds only the in-frame ones, with some missing. The repertoire holds about 75,000 clones, with roughly 90% as singletons. Material: CD4+ or CD8+ T cells sorted from blood, obtained in a trial of the OX40 agonist ivuxolimab. The origin of this receptor is an adult with an advanced solid tumor such as melanoma, head and neck, liver or kidney cancer. The rearrangement uses TRBV7-9 and TRBJ2-2; the D gene is possibly TRBD2 (5 bases). The DNA of the CDR3 is TGTGCCAGCAGCGTAGGACTTCCGAACACCGGGGAGCTGTTTTTT. Residues: CASSVGLPNTGELFF.